This T cell receptor beta chain comes out of a study of tumor-infiltrating lymphocytes in primary liver carcinoma. Overall study: Patients of both sexes were 30 to 69 years old.

RNA and DNA were co-extracted from approximately 20-30 mg of unsorted bulk tissue. Reverse transcription of around 0.45 ug total RNA with a constant-region primer produced TCR beta cDNA. It was through three nested multiplex PCR rounds of slightly modified ARM-PCR that TCR beta libraries arose. The first two PCR rounds, approximately 10 cycles each, used TRBV1-TRBV30 forward primers and a C-beta reverse primer. TCRdb analysed the multiplex PCR reads with MiXCR anew, one entry per CDR3 protein. Of about 92,000 distinct CDR3 sequences listed, just under 70% are singletons. Germline loops: CDR1 SGHAT, CDR2 FQNNGV. The CDR3 extends over 16 amino acids.

This sequence originates from a man aged 35-49 years with primary liver carcinoma and hepatitis B virus infection. The sequenced sample consisted of tumor-adjacent normal liver tissue. V is TRBV11-2 and J is TRBJ2-5; tentative D call: TRBD1 (6 bases). The CDR3, as DNA: TGTGCAGGCAGCTTAGTCCCGGCTAGGGGGCAAGAGACCCAGTACTTC. It encodes CAGSLVPARGQETQYF.